The rows below give T cell receptor beta chains drawn from one sample of a study of T cells in tuberculosis. The assay was immunoSEQ multiplex PCR, and TCRdb's table has in-frame clones only and misses some. The sample carries 25,000 to 35,000 clones, 80% to 95% recorded once. The sequenced material came from PBMCs. The source is a donor aged 10-29 years with latent tuberculosis or without tuberculosis infection. Each CDR3 is given with its conserved first and last residue. The D gene is left open where the match is weak. Size values are once, few and many counts, or a class for expanded clones, and some rows have none.

abundance,len,j_gene,v_gene,d_gene,CDR3aa,CDR3nt
-,17,TRBJ2-7,TRBV27,TRBD1,CASSYRDRGTPLYEQYF,TGTGCCAGCAGTTACCGGGACAGGGGGACCCCTCTCTACGAGCAGTACTTC
-,15,TRBJ2-7,TRBV6-1,-,CASSEVAGEVYEQYF,TGTGCCAGCAGTGAGGTCGCCGGAGAAGTCTACGAGCAGTACTTC
-,16,TRBJ2-1,TRBV5-4,TRBD2,CASSRGTRRGGNEQFF,TGTGCCAGCAGCCGGGGGACGCGGCGGGGGGGCAATGAGCAGTTCTTC
-,20,TRBJ2-1,TRBV4-2,TRBD2,CASSQGLAGGRGWSYNEQFF,TGTGCCAGCAGCCAGGGTTTAGCGGGGGGAAGGGGGTGGTCCTACAATGAGCAGTTCTTC
once,18,TRBJ2-1,TRBV14,TRBD2,CASSQLNFTSGKRNEQFF,TGTGCCAGCAGCCAACTCAATTTTACTAGCGGGAAGCGCAATGAGCAGTTCTTC
-,15,TRBJ1-5,TRBV4-1,-,CASSLGQGTGQPQHF,TGCGCCAGCAGCCTCGGGCAGGGTACAGGTCAGCCCCAGCATTTT
-,15,TRBJ1-2,TRBV4-1,-,CASSRMLDSQDGYTF,TGCGCCAGCAGCCGCATGCTAGACAGTCAGGATGGCTACACCTTC
-,14,TRBJ1-1,TRBV4-3,-,CASSRGVVSTEAFF,TGCGCCAGCAGCCGCGGGGTGGTGAGCACTGAAGCTTTCTTT
few,10,TRBJ2-7,TRBV6-1,-,CASLWGRQYF,TGTGCCAGCCTGTGGGGGCGGCAGTACTTC
-,16,TRBJ1-1,TRBV11-2,TRBD1,CASSSTTGVLNTEAFF,TGTGCCAGCAGCTCAACTACAGGGGTCCTGAACACTGAAGCTTTCTTT
-,16,TRBJ1-5,TRBV10-3,TRBD1,CAISDRDRGTNQPQHF,TGTGCCATCAGTGACCGTGACAGGGGAACAAATCAGCCCCAGCATTTT
once,11,TRBJ1-2,TRBV28,-,CASSQGSGYTF,TGTGCCAGCAGTCAGGGGAGTGGCTACACCTTC
-,12,TRBJ2-7,TRBV28,-,CASSYTGYEQYF,TGTGCCAGCAGCTACACAGGGTACGAGCAGTACTTC
-,14,TRBJ1-5,TRBV5-4,-,CASSLILSNQPQHF,TGTGCCAGCAGCTTGATTTTAAGCAATCAGCCCCAGCATTTT
-,13,TRBJ2-7,TRBV30,-,CAWSVRGVGEQYF,TGTGCCTGGAGTGTACGGGGTGTTGGCGAGCAGTACTTC
-,16,TRBJ1-4,TRBV7-6,-,CASSSRDTATNEKLFF,TGTGCCAGCAGCTCCCGGGACACAGCAACTAATGAAAAACTGTTTTTT
-,17,TRBJ2-1,TRBV15,TRBD2,CATSRYFAGGPENEQFF,TGTGCCACCAGCAGATATTTTGCGGGAGGGCCCGAGAATGAGCAGTTCTTC
-,13,TRBJ2-4,TRBV6-1,-,CASFTVAKNIQYF,TGTGCCAGTTTCACAGTAGCCAAAAACATTCAGTACTTC
-,15,TRBJ2-7,TRBV5-1,TRBD1,CASSSYTGQGYEQYF,TGCGCCAGCAGCTCCTACACGGGACAGGGCTACGAGCAGTACTTC
-,15,TRBJ2-1,TRBV18,TRBD1,CASSPTGMNYNEQFF,TGTGCCAGCTCACCGACAGGGATGAACTACAATGAGCAGTTCTTC
-,15,TRBJ2-7,TRBV6-1,TRBD1,CASSVGQGASYEQYF,TGTGCCAGCAGTGTGGGACAGGGGGCCTCCTACGAGCAGTACTTC
-,14,TRBJ2-1,TRBV11-1,-,CASSLGRDYNEQFF,TGTGCCAGCAGCTTAGGCAGGGATTACAATGAGCAGTTCTTC
-,13,TRBJ2-3,TRBV5-4,-,CASSFPTTDTQYF,TGTGCCAGCAGCTTTCCTACCACAGATACGCAGTATTTT
once,15,TRBJ2-1,TRBV6-1,-,CASSEQGQPYNEQFF,TGTGCCAGCAGTGAACAGGGGCAACCCTACAATGAGCAGTTCTTC
-,15,TRBJ2-7,TRBV7-9,TRBD1,CASSVGQGPIYEQYF,TGTGCCAGCAGCGTCGGACAGGGCCCCATCTACGAGCAGTACTTC
once,15,TRBJ2-1,TRBV7-2,-,CASSLGPRDYNEQFF,TGTGCCAGCAGCTTAGGCCCGCGGGACTACAATGAGCAGTTCTTC